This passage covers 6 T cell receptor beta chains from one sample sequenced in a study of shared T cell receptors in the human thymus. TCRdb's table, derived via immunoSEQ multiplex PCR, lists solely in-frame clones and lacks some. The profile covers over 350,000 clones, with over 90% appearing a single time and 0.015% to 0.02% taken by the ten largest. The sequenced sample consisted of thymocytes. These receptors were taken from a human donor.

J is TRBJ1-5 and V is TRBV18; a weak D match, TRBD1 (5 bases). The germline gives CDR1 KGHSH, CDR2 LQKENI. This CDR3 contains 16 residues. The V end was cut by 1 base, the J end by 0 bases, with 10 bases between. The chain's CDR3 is CASSPRGDYSNQPQHF. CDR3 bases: TGTGCCAGCTCACCACGGGGGGATTATAGCAATCAGCCCCAGCATTTT.

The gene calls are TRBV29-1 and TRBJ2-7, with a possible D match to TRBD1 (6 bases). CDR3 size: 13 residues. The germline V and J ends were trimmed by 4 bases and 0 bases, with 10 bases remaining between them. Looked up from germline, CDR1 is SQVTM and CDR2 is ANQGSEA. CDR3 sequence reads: CSVGFRGSYEQYF. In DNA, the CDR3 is TGCAGCGTTGGTTTCAGGGGCTCCTACGAGCAGTACTTC.

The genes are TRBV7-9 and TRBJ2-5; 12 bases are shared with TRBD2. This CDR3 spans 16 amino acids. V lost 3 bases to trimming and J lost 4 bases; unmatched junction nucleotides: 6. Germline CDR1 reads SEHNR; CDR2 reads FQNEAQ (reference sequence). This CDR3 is CASSFRLAGAPETQYF. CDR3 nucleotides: TGTGCCAGCAGCTTCAGACTAGCGGGAGCCCCAGAGACCCAGTACTTC. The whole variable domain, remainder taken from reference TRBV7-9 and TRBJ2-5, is DTGVSQNPRHKITKRGQNVTFRCDPISEHNRLYWYRQTLGQGPEFLTYFQNEAQLEKSRLLSDRFSAERPKGSFSTLEIQRTEQGDSAMYLCASSFRLAGAPETQYFGPGTRLLVL.

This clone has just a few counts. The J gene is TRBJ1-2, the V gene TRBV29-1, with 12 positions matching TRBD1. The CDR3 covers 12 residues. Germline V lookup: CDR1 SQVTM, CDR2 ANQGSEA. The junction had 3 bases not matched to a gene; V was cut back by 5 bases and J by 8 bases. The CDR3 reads CSVPGTGGGYTF. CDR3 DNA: TGCAGCGTTCCCGGGACAGGGGGCGGCTACACCTTC.

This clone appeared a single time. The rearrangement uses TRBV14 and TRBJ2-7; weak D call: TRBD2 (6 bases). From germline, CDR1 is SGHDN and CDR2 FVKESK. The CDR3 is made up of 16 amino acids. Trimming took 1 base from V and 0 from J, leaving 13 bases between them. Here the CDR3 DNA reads TGTGCCAGCAGCCAAGTTCTGGGCGGGGACTCCTACGAGCAGTACTTC. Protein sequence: CASSQVLGGDSYEQYF.

This chain's CDR3 is CASSDNANTGELFF. In DNA, the CDR3 is TGTGCCAGCAGTGACAACGCGAACACCGGGGAGCTGTTTTTT. V is TRBV6-4 and J is TRBJ2-2; D is undetermined. Germline CDR1 MRHNA, CDR2 SNTAGT. The CDR3 loop spans 14 amino acids. Trimming left V 2 bases short and J 0 bases short, with 4 bases between.